The entry below describes one T cell receptor (beta chain). This record belongs to a study of CD8+ T cells in alopecia areata. Turning to the study itself: Oral tofacitinib, 5 to 10 mg twice daily, was given in an open-label trial.

Following extraction, RNA underwent reverse transcription to cDNA, which served as the sequencing template. The assay was immunoSEQ multiplex PCR, and TCRdb's table has in-frame clones only and misses some. Here the sample spans 170,000 or so clones, roughly 65% being singletons. The germline gives CDR1 SGHRS, CDR2 YFSETQ. With V trimmed by 1 base and J by 2 bases, 14 bases remained unmatched. This CDR3 has 19 amino acids. The receptor's source is a human donor with alopecia areata. The chain couples TRBV5-1 to TRBJ2-7, with TRBD1 matching over 11 bases. The sequenced sample was CD4+ T cells sorted from blood, obtained at week 0. The CDR3 reads CASSLPSGQGASSPYEQYF. Written as DNA, the CDR3 is TGCGCCAGCAGCTTGCCGAGCGGACAGGGGGCCTCGTCACCCTACGAGCAGTACTTC.